Shown below are 10 T cell receptor beta chains from a single sample sequenced in a study of T-cell memory formation after mild COVID-19. MiXCR, applied by TCRdb to the 5' RACE reads, yields one record per CDR3 protein. Here the sample spans 380,000 or so distinct CDR3 sequences, roughly 15% being singletons. The source material was PBMCs or a T cell subset sorted from them (not recorded which). The receptors shown here come from a man between 18 and 29 years old who had mild COVID-19 (a few samples of this study predate the infection). Cell type and time point are not known.

This clonotype came up a few times. J is TRBJ2-1 and V is TRBV7-2; 8 nucleotides match TRBD1. The CDR3 totals 15 residues. V dropped 4 bases and J dropped 4; count of bases not matched to a gene: 6. In germline, CDR1 is SGHTA, CDR2 FQGNSA. CDR3 sequence: CASSYDRGTYNEQFF. The DNA for the CDR3 is TGTGCCAGCAGCTACGACAGGGGAACGTACAATGAGCAGTTCTTC.

This clonotype was detected only a few times. V gene TRBV9 combines with J gene TRBJ1-1; 8 nucleotides line up with TRBD1. The CDR3 is 15 amino acids. Per the germline V gene, CDR1 is SGDLS and CDR2 is YYNGEE. The J segment lost 1 base and the V segment lost 3 bases, leaving 5 bases of the junction unmatched. The CDR3 nucleotides are TGTGCCAGCAGCGCCCGACAGGGGAAGAACACTGAAGCTTTCTTT. Encoded protein: CASSARQGKNTEAFF.

The J gene is TRBJ2-1, the V gene TRBV4-2, with D possibly being TRBD2 (5 bases). Deletions cut 1 base from V and 9 bases from J, with 13 bases between. This CDR3 comprises 14 residues. The germline gives CDR1 LGHNA, CDR2 YNFKEQ. The CDR3 DNA is TGTGCCAGCAGCCAAGTTTCGGGATCGCGTGAGCAGTTCTTC. It translates to CASSQVSGSREQFF.

As to this clonotype: The junction shows a germline mismatch at one end, possibly a read error. The chain combines TRBV7-7 with TRBJ2-5; TRBD2 agrees at 9 bases. This CDR3 has 17 amino acids. Germline CDR1 SSHAT, CDR2 FNYEAQ (reference sequence). The chain's CDR3 is CASSWGLSSGGRETQYF. The CDR3 coding sequence is TGTGCTAGCAGCTGGGGATTGAGTAGCGGGGGCCGTGAGACCCAGTACTTC.

V and J are TRBV7-2 and TRBJ2-3; D is possibly TRBD2 (5 bases). Trimming removed 5 bases from V and 4 bases from J, with 19 bases in between. CDR1 and CDR2 from the germline V gene are SGHTA and FQGNSA. The CDR3 length is 16 residues. The CDR3 loop reads CASSPQYVEVADTQYF. CDR3 coding DNA: TGTGCCAGCAGCCCTCAATACGTGGAGGTGGCAGATACGCAGTATTTT.

This clonotype was detected a few times. This chain connects TRBV15 to TRBJ2-3, with D possibly matching TRBD2 (7 bases). Trimming took off 5 bases at V and 6 bases at J, with 15 bases between the two ends. The germline V gene encodes CDR1 LNHNV and CDR2 YYDKDF (reference sequence). The CDR3 spans 14 residues. The CDR3 sequence: CATSPPGRGDTQYF. CDR3 coding DNA: TGTGCCACCAGCCCGCCGGGGAGGGGGGATACGCAGTATTTT. The whole variable domain, filled in from reference TRBV15 and TRBJ2-3, reads DAMVIQNPRYQVTQFGKPVTLSCSQTLNHNVMYWYQQKSSQAPKLLFHYYDKDFNNEADTPDNFQSRRPNTSFCFLDIRSPGLGDTAMYLCATSPPGRGDTQYFGPGTRLTVL.

In regard to this clonotype: A junction boundary mismatches the germline segment, possibly from a read error. CDR3 nucleotide sequence: TGTGCTAGCAGCTTAGGCGAGGAGTTCGAGCAGTTCTTC. It codes for CASSLGEEFEQFF. This chain joins TRBV7-7 and TRBJ2-1; no reliable D call. The CDR3 is made up of 13 amino acids. In germline, CDR1 is SSHAT, CDR2 FNYEAQ (reference sequence). The full variable domain, in which reference TRBV7-7 and TRBJ2-1 provide the parts outside the CDR3, is GAGVSQSPRYKVTKRGQDVTLRCDPISSHATLYWYQQALGQGPEFLTYFNYEAQPDKSGLPSDRFSAERPEGSISTLTIQRTEQRDSAMYRCASSLGEEFEQFFGPGTRLTVL.

The V and J genes are TRBV10-3 and TRBJ1-6, with 7 positions matching TRBD1. The germline V gene encodes CDR1 ENHRY and CDR2 SYGVKD. V lost 3 bases to trimming and J lost 10 bases; unmatched junction nucleotides: 3. This CDR3 is built from 13 residues. The CDR3 region is CAISDRGKSPLHF. The CDR3 DNA sequence: TGTGCCATCAGTGACAGGGGGAAGTCACCCCTCCACTTT.

The J gene is TRBJ2-5, the V gene TRBV12-3 or TRBV12-4; a possible D gene is TRBD2 (7 bases). The length of the CDR3 is 15 residues. Trimming removed 5 bases from V and 5 bases from J, with 18 bases in between. The chain's CDR3 is CASSPSGAGAETQYF. As DNA, the CDR3 is TGTGCCAGCAGTCCCTCCGGGGCGGGGGCTGAGACCCAGTACTTC.

This clonotype was observed a handful of times. The chain employs TRBV18 and TRBJ2-7; TRBD2 might be the D (6 bases). The V and J ends lost 3 bases and 3 bases respectively, with 9 bases between them. This CDR3 is built from 13 residues. CDR1 and CDR2 (germline): KGHSH, LQKENI. The CDR3 region has the DNA TGTGCCAGCTCACCGGGGGGTTTCTACGAGCAGTACGTC. As protein: CASSPGGFYEQYV.